This T cell receptor beta chain appears in the sequencing data of a study of blood T cell repertoires in COVID-19. Whole-study context: The cDNA or gDNA used as material had been derived from T cells, B-cell-depleted T cells, or PBMCs.

Libraries were prepared by immunoSEQ multiplex PCR; TCRdb keeps only in-frame clonotypes and omits some of them. The profile shows 350,000 to 400,000 clones, approximately 91% of them singletons. Participants, about 18 to 89 years old, spanned approximately 26 US areas. Participant reports of clinical history set cohort assignment. A case of COVID-19 had been met by exposed participants within 2 weeks before study entry. V shed 0 bases and J shed 5 bases, with 4 bases lying between them. CDR1 is PRHDT and CDR2 is FYEKMQ in the germline V gene (reference sequence). The CDR3 is 12 amino acids. The clonotype was recovered from a woman in her forties who had been exposed to COVID-19. Sequencing was carried out using PBMCs or T cells enriched from blood (not recorded which). This chain connects TRBV13 to TRBJ1-1; D remains unclear. CDR3 in DNA: TGTGCCAGCAGCTTAGGGAGTACTGAAGCTTTCTTT. This gives the protein CASSLGSTEAFF.